The 29 T cell receptor beta chains below were found in one sample sequenced in a study of OX40 agonist ivuxolimab in advanced cancers. The method was immunoSEQ multiplex PCR; TCRdb's version includes in-frame clones alone and lacks a portion of them. The profile shows tens of thousands of clones, about 85% of them singletons. This sample comprised CD4+ or CD8+ T cells sorted from blood, obtained in a trial of the OX40 agonist ivuxolimab. These receptors all stem from an adult with an advanced solid tumor such as melanoma, head and neck, liver or kidney cancer.

This clone is a singleton in its sample. The chain carries TRBV7-2 and TRBJ2-7; TRBD2 aligns across 7 bases. Germline-derived CDR1 and CDR2 are SGHTA and FQGNSA. V trimming: 4 bases; J trimming: 4 bases; junction bases outside the gene matches: 7. This CDR3 spans 14 amino acids. CDR3 residues: CASSSSGYKYEQYF. The CDR3 nucleotides are TGTGCCAGCAGCTCTAGCGGATATAAGTACGAGCAGTACTTC.

The gene calls are TRBV5-1 and TRBJ2-5; D may be TRBD2 (5 bases). CDR1 and CDR2 from the germline V gene are SGHRS and YFSETQ. V was cut by 3 bases and J by 6 bases, with 21 bases left in between. This CDR3 has 16 residues. In DNA, the CDR3 is TGCGCCAGCAGCTACGGCAGAGGACTCGAGGTGAAGACCCAGTACTTC. It yields the protein CASSYGRGLEVKTQYF.

V is TRBV19 and J is TRBJ2-3; 10 bases line up with TRBD2. The CDR3 consists of 14 residues. V lost 7 bases, J lost 1 base, and 2 bases stayed unmatched. Germline CDR1 and CDR2: LNHDA and SQIVND (reference sequence). CDR3: CASTSGSRTDTQYF. The CDR3 coding sequence is TGTGCCAGTACTAGCGGGAGTCGCACAGATACGCAGTATTTT.

The CDR3 protein is CASSPGTTNNEQFF. DNA for the CDR3: TGTGCCAGCTCACCCGGGACTACCAACAATGAGCAGTTCTTC. The V call is TRBV18, the J call TRBJ2-1; 7 positions match TRBD2. V trimming: 3 bases; J trimming: 5 bases; junction bases outside the gene matches: 4. CDR1 KGHSH and CDR2 LQKENI come from the germline V gene. The CDR3 is made up of 14 amino acids.

This chain joins TRBV6-5 and TRBJ1-4, with 7 bases matching TRBD1. The germline V gene has CDR1 MNHEY and CDR2 SVGAGI. The CDR3 has 14 residues. Losses at the gene ends were 6 bases for V and 8 bases for J; bases not matched to a gene: 9. The CDR3 protein is CASSPNRGGEKLFF. The CDR3 DNA is TGTGCCAGCAGCCCGAACAGGGGTGGGGAAAAACTGTTTTTT.

V and J are TRBV2 and TRBJ1-2; a weak D match, TRBD1 (6 bases). This CDR3 has 13 residues. Germline V gene sequence: CDR1 SNHLY, CDR2 FYNNEI. Trimming took off 6 bases at V and 8 bases at J, with 16 bases between the two ends. The chain's CDR3 is CASSQQGFEGYTF. The CDR3 DNA sequence: TGTGCCAGCAGCCAACAGGGCTTCGAAGGCTACACCTTC.

The chain employs TRBV5-4 and TRBJ2-5, with 9 bases identical to TRBD1. V shed 4 bases, J shed 3 bases, and the junction held 1 base outside the gene matches. The CDR3 spans 13 residues. From germline, CDR1 is SGHNT and CDR2 YYREEE (reference sequence). In DNA, the CDR3 is TGTGCCAGCAGCCGGACAGGGGAAGAGACCCAGTACTTC. It codes for CASSRTGEETQYF.

The V call is TRBV10-3, the J call TRBJ2-3; D assignment may be TRBD1 or TRBD2 (5 bases each). This CDR3 comprises 15 residues. Deletions cut 8 bases from V and 0 bases from J, with 15 bases between. Germline assignment: CDR1 ENHRY and CDR2 SYGVKD. CDR3 in amino acids: CAIAGRGTSTDTQYF. The CDR3, as DNA: TGTGCCATCGCCGGCCGGGGCACTAGCACAGATACGCAGTATTTT.

This clone was recorded only once. The V call is TRBV10-3, the J call TRBJ2-7; D assignment may be TRBD1 or TRBD2 (6 bases each). V dropped 10 bases and J dropped 5 bases, with 21 bases sitting between them. Per germline, CDR1 ENHRY and CDR2 SYGVKD. CDR3 length: 14 amino acids. The CDR3 region has the DNA TGTGCCACCAGCACCCCCGGGGGCAGGAACGAGCAGTACTTC. It specifies CATSTPGGRNEQYF.

The chain recombines TRBV27 with TRBJ1-6; 8 nucleotides align to TRBD1. CDR1 and CDR2 (germline): MNHEY, SMNVEV (reference sequence). J lost 7 bases, V lost 2 bases, and 4 bases had no gene match. The CDR3 has 15 residues. Written as DNA, the CDR3 is TGTGCCAGCAGTTTACGCAGGGGGCAAAATTCACCCCTCCACTTT. It specifies CASSLRRGQNSPLHF.

This clone turned up a few times. The rearrangement uses TRBV7-2 and TRBJ1-5, with D maybe TRBD1 (5 bases). The germline V gene has CDR1 SGHTA and CDR2 FQGNSA. The length of the CDR3 is 17 residues. V was cut by 5 bases and J by 2 bases, with 19 bases left in between. As DNA, the CDR3 is TGTGCCAGCAGCAGAAACGCCGGGGGAGGAGGCAATCAGCCCCAGCATTTT. Translating it yields CASSRNAGGGGNQPQHF.

V is TRBV19 and J is TRBJ2-1, with TRBD2 identical over 8 bases. The CDR3 consists of 19 residues. CDR1 and CDR2 from the germline V gene are LNHDA and SQIVND (reference sequence). The V segment lost 6 bases and the J segment 0 bases; nucleotides outside the gene matches: 16. This CDR3 reads CASSITASGRLSSYNEQFF. In DNA form, the CDR3 reads TGTGCCAGTAGCATTACGGCTAGCGGGCGGCTGAGCTCCTACAATGAGCAGTTCTTC.

The genes are TRBV28 and TRBJ2-3, with D hard to call. Trimming cost V 8 bases and J 2 bases, with 5 bases left between them. Germline V gene data show CDR1 as MDHEN and CDR2 as SYDVKM. The CDR3 is 11 amino acids. CDR3 coding DNA: TGTGCCAGCGCAGTCACAGATACGCAGTATTTT. Translated, it gives CASAVTDTQYF.

A single count supports this clone. This sequence joins TRBV5-1 and TRBJ2-2, with 7 positions matching TRBD1. V lost 4 bases to trimming and J lost 7 bases; unmatched junction nucleotides: 7. CDR1 and CDR2 from the germline V gene are SGHRS and YFSETQ. The CDR3 covers 14 residues. The CDR3 here is CASSSQTGIGELFF. CDR3 DNA sequence: TGCGCCAGCAGCAGCCAGACAGGGATCGGGGAGCTGTTTTTT.

The rearrangement joins TRBV7-2 to TRBJ2-7; 9 bases align to TRBD1. The CDR3 has 14 amino acids. CDR1 and CDR2 (germline): SGHTA, FQGNSA. The ends lost 5 bases at V and 1 base at J; junction bases unmatched: 3. The CDR3 loop reads CASSPGTGSYEQYF. The DNA of the CDR3 is TGTGCCAGCAGCCCTGGGACAGGGTCCTACGAGCAGTACTTC.

J is TRBJ2-5 and V is TRBV7-2; D perhaps matches TRBD2 (5 bases). Germline V lookup: CDR1 SGHTA, CDR2 FQGNSA. Trimming cost V 5 bases and J 3 bases, with 10 bases left between them. CDR3 length: 13 residues. The CDR3 region is CASSPLGKETQYF. DNA of the CDR3: TGTGCCAGCAGCCCCCTCGGGAAAGAGACCCAGTACTTC.

The J gene is TRBJ1-5, the V gene TRBV9; possibly TRBD1 for D (5 bases). V lost 3 bases, J lost 2 bases, and 15 bases lay in between. The CDR3 has 16 amino acids. Per the germline V gene, CDR1 is SGDLS and CDR2 is YYNGEE. CDR3: CASSAEAGSGNQPQHF. CDR3 DNA: TGTGCCAGCAGCGCCGAAGCAGGGTCGGGCAATCAGCCCCAGCATTTT.

This chain uses TRBV7-3 with TRBJ2-1, with TRBD2 as a possible D gene (6 bases). The V end was cut by 7 bases, the J end by 3 bases, with 10 bases between. Germline assignment: CDR1 SGHTA and CDR2 FQGTGA. The CDR3 runs to 13 residues. CDR3 in DNA: TGTGCCAGCACCAGTAGCGGCTACAATGAGCAGTTCTTC. It codes for CASTSSGYNEQFF.

This chain joins TRBV28 and TRBJ1-2; 7 nucleotides align to TRBD1. The germline gives CDR1 MDHEN, CDR2 SYDVKM. V lost 10 bases to trimming and J lost 6 bases; unmatched junction nucleotides: 17. The CDR3 spans 15 residues. As DNA, the CDR3 is TGTGCCACCGAAAACAGACAGGGAGGGCAGGATGGCTACACCTTC. Translating gives CATENRQGGQDGYTF.

This rearrangement joins TRBV5-6 to TRBJ1-6; 7 bases fit TRBD1. CDR1 SGHDT and CDR2 YYEEEE come from the germline V gene. This CDR3 is built from 15 residues. V lost 0 bases to trimming and J lost 10 bases; unmatched junction nucleotides: 7. The chain's CDR3 is CASSLEGAGRSPLHF. The CDR3 coding sequence is TGTGCCAGCAGCTTGGAGGGGGCAGGTAGATCACCCCTCCACTTT.

The CDR3, as DNA: TGTGCCATCAGTGAGGGGACTAGCGGGAGTGGTGAGCAGTTCTTC. This encodes CAISEGTSGSGEQFF. The chain employs TRBV10-3 and TRBJ2-1; 14 nucleotides agree with TRBD2. V lost 2 bases and J lost 9; bases outside the gene matches: 3. The germline V gene has CDR1 ENHRY and CDR2 SYGVKD. There are 15 residues in the CDR3.

The chain uses TRBV6-5 and TRBJ1-4; TRBD1 is a possible D gene (5 bases). CDR3 length: 16 residues. In germline, CDR1 is MNHEY, CDR2 SVGAGI. Trimming pared 2 bases from V and 3 bases from J, leaving 13 bases between. In nucleotides, the CDR3 is TGTGCCAGCAGTTACGCCGACAGACCTTCTAATGAAAAACTGTTTTTT. As protein: CASSYADRPSNEKLFF.

The chain links TRBV6-1 to TRBJ1-5, with D tentatively TRBD1 (6 bases). The CDR3 extends over 14 amino acids. Trimming removed 1 base at V and 6 bases at J, with 10 bases between. Germline CDR1 is MNHNS and CDR2 is SASEGT. CDR3 coding DNA: TGTGCCAGCAGTGAAGACAGGGTAGTTCAGCCCCAGCATTTT. It specifies CASSEDRVVQPQHF.

The V and J genes are TRBV7-2 and TRBJ2-7; 9 nucleotides align to TRBD1. The germline CDR1 and CDR2 sequences are SGHTA and FQGNSA. The V segment lost 5 bases and the J segment 5 bases; nucleotides outside the gene matches: 7. CDR3 length: 14 amino acids. The chain's CDR3 is CASSPGQGRNEQYF. CDR3 DNA sequence: TGTGCCAGCAGCCCCGGACAGGGGAGGAACGAGCAGTACTTC.

This clone was observed a few times. This sequence joins TRBV6-6 and TRBJ1-1, with 8 bases fitting TRBD1. The CDR3 runs to 15 residues. Germline CDR1 MNHNY, CDR2 SVGAGI (reference sequence). V shed 4 bases, J shed 0 bases, and the junction held 4 bases outside the gene matches. CDR3 protein: CASSWTGRMNTEAFF. CDR3 coding DNA: TGTGCCAGCAGTTGGACAGGGCGGATGAACACTGAAGCTTTCTTT.

V gene TRBV5-6 combines with J gene TRBJ2-1; unclear D gene. This CDR3 contains 16 residues. CDR1 is SGHDT, CDR2 YYEEEE, per germline. Trimming stripped 0 bases from V and 1 base from J, with 11 bases between. CDR3 region: CASSLAGPVSYNEQFF. The CDR3, as DNA: TGTGCCAGCAGCTTGGCCGGTCCGGTTTCCTACAATGAGCAGTTCTTC. Together with reference TRBV5-6 and TRBJ2-1, the CDR3 gives the full variable domain: DAGVTQSPTHLIKTRGQQVTLRCSPKSGHDTVSWYQQALGQGPQFIFQYYEEEERQRGNFPDRFSGHQFPNYSSELNVNALLLGDSALYLCASSLAGPVSYNEQFFGPGTRLTVL.

The rearrangement uses TRBV6-5 and TRBJ1-4; D gene uncertain. The CDR3 extends over 14 amino acids. From germline, CDR1 is MNHEY and CDR2 SVGAGI. The V end lost 5 bases, the J end lost 4 bases, and 11 bases lay between the germline ends. The CDR3 here is CASSERVDNEKLFF. CDR3 DNA: TGTGCCAGCAGTGAAAGGGTAGATAATGAAAAACTGTTTTTT.

The CDR3 protein is CASSLGRDAVSGYTF. The CDR3 region has the DNA TGTGCCAGCAGTCTCGGCCGGGACGCGGTATCTGGCTACACCTTC. The chain employs TRBV2 and TRBJ1-2; a possible D gene is TRBD1 (5 bases). CDR1 and CDR2 from the germline V gene are SNHLY and FYNNEI. The V end was cut by 5 bases, the J end by 7 bases, with 20 bases between. This CDR3 is 15 amino acids long.

This rearrangement joins TRBV4-2 to TRBJ2-7; 7 positions match TRBD1. Trimming removed 0 bases from V and 7 bases from J; junction bases left unmatched: 6. Germline V CDR1 and CDR2: LGHNA, YNFKEQ. The CDR3 contains 14 residues. DNA for the CDR3: TGTGCCAGCAGCCAAGATCTGAGGGGGCGAGAGCAGTACTTC. This encodes CASSQDLRGREQYF.